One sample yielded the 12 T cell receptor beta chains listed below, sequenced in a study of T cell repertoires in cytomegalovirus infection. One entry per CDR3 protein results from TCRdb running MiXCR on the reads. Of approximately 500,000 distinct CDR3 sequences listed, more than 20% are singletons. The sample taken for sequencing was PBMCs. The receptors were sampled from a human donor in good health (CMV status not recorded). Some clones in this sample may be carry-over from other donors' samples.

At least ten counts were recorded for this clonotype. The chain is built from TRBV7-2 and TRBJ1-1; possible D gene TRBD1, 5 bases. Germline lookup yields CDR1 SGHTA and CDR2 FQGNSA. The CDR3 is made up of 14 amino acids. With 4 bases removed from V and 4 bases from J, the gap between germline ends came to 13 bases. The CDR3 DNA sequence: TGTGCCAGCAGCTCAAAGGGACCGATCACTGAAGCTTTCTTT. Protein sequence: CASSSKGPITEAFF.

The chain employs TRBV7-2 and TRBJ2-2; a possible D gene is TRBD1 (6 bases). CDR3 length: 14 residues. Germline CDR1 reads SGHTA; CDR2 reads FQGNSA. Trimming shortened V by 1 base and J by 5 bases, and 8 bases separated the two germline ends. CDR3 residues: CASSLGGTTGELFF. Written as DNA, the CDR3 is TGTGCCAGCAGCTTAGGAGGGACAACCGGGGAGCTGTTTTTT.

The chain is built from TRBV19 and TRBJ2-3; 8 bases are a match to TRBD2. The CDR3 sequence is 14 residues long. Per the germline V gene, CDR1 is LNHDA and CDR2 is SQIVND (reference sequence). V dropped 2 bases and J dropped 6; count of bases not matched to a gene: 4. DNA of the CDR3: TGTGCCAGTAGTATAACGGGAGGGATGGATACGCAGTATTTT. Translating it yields CASSITGGMDTQYF.

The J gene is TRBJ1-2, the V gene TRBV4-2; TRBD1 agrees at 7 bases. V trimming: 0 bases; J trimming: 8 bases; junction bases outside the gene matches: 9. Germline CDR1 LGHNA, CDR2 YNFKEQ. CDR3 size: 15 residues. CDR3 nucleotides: TGTGCCAGCAGCCAAGATAAGACAGGGAGTGCGGGCTACACCTTC. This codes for CASSQDKTGSAGYTF.

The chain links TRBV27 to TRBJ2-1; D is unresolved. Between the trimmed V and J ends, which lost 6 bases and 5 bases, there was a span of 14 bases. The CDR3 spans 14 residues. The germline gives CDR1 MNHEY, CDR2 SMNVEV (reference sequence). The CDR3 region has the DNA TGTGCCAGCAGGGGATTCGGACCGAACAATGAGCAGTTCTTC. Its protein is CASRGFGPNNEQFF.

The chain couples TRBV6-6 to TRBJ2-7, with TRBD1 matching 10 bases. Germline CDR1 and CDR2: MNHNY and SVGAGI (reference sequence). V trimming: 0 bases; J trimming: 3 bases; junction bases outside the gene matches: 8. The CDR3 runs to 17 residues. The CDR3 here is CASSYSMFGTGDYEQYV. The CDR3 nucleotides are TGTGCCAGCAGTTACTCGATGTTCGGGACAGGGGACTACGAGCAGTACGTC.

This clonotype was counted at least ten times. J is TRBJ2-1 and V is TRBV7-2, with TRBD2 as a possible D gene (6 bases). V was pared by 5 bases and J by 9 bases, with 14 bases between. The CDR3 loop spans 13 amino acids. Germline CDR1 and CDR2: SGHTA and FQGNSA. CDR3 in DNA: TGTGCCAGCAGCCCCGTAAGCGGGTTTGAGCAGTTCTTC. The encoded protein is CASSPVSGFEQFF.

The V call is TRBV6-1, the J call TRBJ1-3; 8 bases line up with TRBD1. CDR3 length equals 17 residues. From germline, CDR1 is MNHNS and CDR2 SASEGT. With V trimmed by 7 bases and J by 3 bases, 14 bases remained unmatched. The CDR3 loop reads CASMLGDRGMGGNTIYF. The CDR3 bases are TGTGCCAGCATGTTAGGAGACAGGGGCATGGGTGGAAACACCATATATTTT.

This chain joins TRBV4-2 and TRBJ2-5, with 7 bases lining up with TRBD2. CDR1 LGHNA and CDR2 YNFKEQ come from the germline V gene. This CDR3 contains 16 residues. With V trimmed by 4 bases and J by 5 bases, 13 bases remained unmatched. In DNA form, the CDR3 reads TGTGCCAGCAGCCCCCAAGCGGGAAGCACCACGGAGACCCAGTACTTC. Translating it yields CASSPQAGSTTETQYF.

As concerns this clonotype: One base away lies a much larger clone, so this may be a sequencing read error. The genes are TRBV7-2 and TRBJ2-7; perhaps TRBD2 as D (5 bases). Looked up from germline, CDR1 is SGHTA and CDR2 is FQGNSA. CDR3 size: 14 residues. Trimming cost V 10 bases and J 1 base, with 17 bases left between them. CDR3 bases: TGTGCCAACAAACAACGGGAACATTCCTACGAGCAGTACTTC. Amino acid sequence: CANKQREHSYEQYF.

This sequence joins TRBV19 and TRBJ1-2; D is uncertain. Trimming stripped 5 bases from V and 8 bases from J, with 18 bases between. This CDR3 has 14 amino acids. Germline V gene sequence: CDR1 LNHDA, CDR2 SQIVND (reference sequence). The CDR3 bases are TGTGCCAGTAGTTCCCAGGACGTAGGCGTAGGCTACACCTTC. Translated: CASSSQDVGVGYTF.

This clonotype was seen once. CDR3 bases: TGCAGTGCTAGGCAGGTCACGACTGAAGCTTTCTTT. Residues: CSARQVTTEAFF. V is TRBV20-1 and J is TRBJ1-1; D gene ambiguous. Between the trimmed V and J ends, which lost 3 bases and 5 bases, there was a span of 10 bases. CDR3 size: 12 residues. The V gene's germline CDR1 is DFQATT and CDR2 SNEGSKA (reference sequence).